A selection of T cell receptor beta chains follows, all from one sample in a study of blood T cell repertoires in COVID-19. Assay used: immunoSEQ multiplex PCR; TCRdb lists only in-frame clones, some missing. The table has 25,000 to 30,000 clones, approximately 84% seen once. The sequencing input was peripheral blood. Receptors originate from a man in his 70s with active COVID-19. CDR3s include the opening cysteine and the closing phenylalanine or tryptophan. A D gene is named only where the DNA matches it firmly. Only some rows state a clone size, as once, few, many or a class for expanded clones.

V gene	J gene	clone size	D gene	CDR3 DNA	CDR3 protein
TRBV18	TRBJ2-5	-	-	TGTGCCAGCTCACGCGATACAGGGTTTGGTTTTGAGACCCAGTACTTC	CASSRDTGFGFETQYF
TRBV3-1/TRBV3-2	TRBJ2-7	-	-	TGTGCCAGCAGCAGGGACACCTACGAGCAGTACTTC	CASSRDTYEQYF
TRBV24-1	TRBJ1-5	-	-	TGTGCCACCAGTGACCCCTATCAGCCCCAGCATTTT	CATSDPYQPQHF
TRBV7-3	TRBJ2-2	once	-	TGTGCCAGCAGCGCATATGCCCAGGGGTTCGCGAACACCGGGGAGCTGTTTTTT	CASSAYAQGFANTGELFF
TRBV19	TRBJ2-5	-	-	TGTGCCAGTAGTATACCGGGATATCAAGAGACCCAGTACTTC	CASSIPGYQETQYF
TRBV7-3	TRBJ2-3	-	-	TGTGCCAGCAGCTTAAACGGTGCAGATACGCAGTATTTT	CASSLNGADTQYF
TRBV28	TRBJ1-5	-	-	TGTGCCAGCAGTTCCGGGACTGAAGAGCCCCAGCATTTT	CASSSGTEEPQHF
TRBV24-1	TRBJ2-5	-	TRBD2	TGTGCCACCAGTGAGGGTAGCGGGGGGGCGGGCGAGACCCAGTACTTC	CATSEGSGGAGETQYF
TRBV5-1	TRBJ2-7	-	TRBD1	TGCGCCAGCAGCCCCACGGCCCGGCAGGGGGCGGGCGAGCAGTACTTC	CASSPTARQGAGEQYF
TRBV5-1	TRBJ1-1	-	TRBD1	TGCGCCAGCAGCTTGGACGGGACAGGGGGTGACACTGAAGCTTTCTTT	CASSLDGTGGDTEAFF
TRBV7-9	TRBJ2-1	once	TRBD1	TGTGCCAGCAGCCCCGGACAGGGGGCTAAAAATGAGCAGTTCTTC	CASSPGQGAKNEQFF
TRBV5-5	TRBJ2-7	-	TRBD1	TGTGCCAGCAGCGGGGGACAGGGGGCCTACGAGCAGTACTTC	CASSGGQGAYEQYF
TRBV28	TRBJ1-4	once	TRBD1	TGTGCCAGCAGTCGACAGGGGGATGGTGAAAAACTGTTTTTT	CASSRQGDGEKLFF
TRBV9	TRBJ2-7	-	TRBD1	TGTGCCAGCAGCGTGAGGACAGGGACCTACGAGCAGTACTTC	CASSVRTGTYEQYF
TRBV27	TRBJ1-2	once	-	TGTGCCAGCAGCCTGACAGTAGACTATGGCTACACCTTC	CASSLTVDYGYTF
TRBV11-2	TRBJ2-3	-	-	TGTGCCAGCAGCTTCGTGACAGATACGCAGTATTTT	CASSFVTDTQYF
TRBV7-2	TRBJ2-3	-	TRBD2	TGTGCCAGCAGCGTAACTAGCGGGGGGGGGACGCAGTATTTT	CASSVTSGGGTQYF
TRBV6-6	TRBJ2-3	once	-	TGTGCCAGCAGTGGAGCGGCTAGCACAGATACGCAGTATTTT	CASSGAASTDTQYF
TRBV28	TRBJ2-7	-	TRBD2	TGTGCCAGCAGTTTACGGGGGGGCGGAGCCTACGAGCAGTACTTC	CASSLRGGGAYEQYF
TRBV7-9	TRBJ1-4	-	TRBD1	TGTGCCAGCAGCTTAGCGGGACAGTTTAATGAAAAACTGTTTTTT	CASSLAGQFNEKLFF
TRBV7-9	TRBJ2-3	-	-	TGTGCCAGCAGCTTAGGGGCGGGGCCAGGCACAGATACGCAGTATTTT	CASSLGAGPGTDTQYF
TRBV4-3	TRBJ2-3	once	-	TGCGCCAGCAGCCAAAATTCGGTCGTGCGGGGCACAGATACGCAGTATTTT	CASSQNSVVRGTDTQYF
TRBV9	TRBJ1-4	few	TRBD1	TGTGCCAGCAGCACCGGGACAGGGACTAATGAAAAACTGTTTTTT	CASSTGTGTNEKLFF
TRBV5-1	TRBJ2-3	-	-	TGCGCCAGCAGCTTGAAGGGGGAAACAGATACGCAGTATTTT	CASSLKGETDTQYF
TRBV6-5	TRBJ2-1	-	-	TGTGCCAGCGGGCGGACTAAGCAGTTCTTC	CASGRTKQFF
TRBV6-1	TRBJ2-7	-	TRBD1	TGTGCCAGCAGTGAAGAGCCTGGGACAGGGCCTTACGAGCAGTACTTC	CASSEEPGTGPYEQYF
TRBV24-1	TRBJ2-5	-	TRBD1	TGTGCCACTCCCCCGGGACAGTGGTTCCAAGAGACCCAGTACTTC	CATPPGQWFQETQYF
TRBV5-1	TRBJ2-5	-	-	TGCGCCAGCAGCACGGGACTTCAAGAGACCCAGTACTTC	CASSTGLQETQYF
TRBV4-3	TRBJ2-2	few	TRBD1	TGCGCCAGCAGCGCCCAGGGGGTAGGCACCGGGGAGCTGTTTTTT	CASSAQGVGTGELFF
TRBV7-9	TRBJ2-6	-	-	TGTGCCAGCAGCCCTGGACAGTTCTCTGGGGCCAACGTCCTGACTTTC	CASSPGQFSGANVLTF
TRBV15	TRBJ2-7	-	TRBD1	TGTGCCACCAGCAGGGGGACAGGTCCCTACGAGCAGTACTTC	CATSRGTGPYEQYF
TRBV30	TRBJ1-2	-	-	TGTGCCACCGCGAGGGACAATTATGGCTACACCTTC	CATARDNYGYTF
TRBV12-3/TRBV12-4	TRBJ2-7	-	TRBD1	TGTGCCAGCAGTGACAGGGGTTTGGACGAGCAGTACTTC	CASSDRGLDEQYF
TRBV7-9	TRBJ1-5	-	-	TGTGCCAGCAGCTTAGTGCGGTCAGGGCTCAATCAGCCCCAGCATTTT	CASSLVRSGLNQPQHF